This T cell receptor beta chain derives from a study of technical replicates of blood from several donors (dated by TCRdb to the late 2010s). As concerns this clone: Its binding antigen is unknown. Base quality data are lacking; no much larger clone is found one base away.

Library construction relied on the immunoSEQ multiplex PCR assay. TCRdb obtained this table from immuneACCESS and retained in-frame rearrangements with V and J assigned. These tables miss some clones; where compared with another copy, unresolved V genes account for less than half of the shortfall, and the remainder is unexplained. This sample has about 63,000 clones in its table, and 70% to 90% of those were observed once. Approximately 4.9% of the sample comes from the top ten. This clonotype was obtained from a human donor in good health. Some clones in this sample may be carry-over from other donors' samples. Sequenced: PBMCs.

This receptor has the CDR3 CATSRATGYYETQYF. The DNA reads as follows: TGTGCCACCAGCAGGGCGACAGGGTATTACGAGACCCAGTACTTC. The V and J genes are TRBV15 and TRBJ2-5, with 7 central nucleotides matching TRBD1. From the cysteine up to the phenylalanine, the CDR3 has a length of 15 residues. The retained sequence is limited to the CDR3, 45 bases, with the frame set at the first base. V trim: 3 bases; J trim: 5 bases; unmatched bases: 9. CDR1 LNHNV and CDR2 YYDKDF are derived from the germline V gene (reference sequence).